Listed here is a single T cell receptor (beta chain). Its antigen is undetermined. Clones were sequenced by immunoSEQ multiplex PCR, and TCRdb holds only the in-frame ones, with some missing. Found here are some 110,000 clones, 80% to 90% of them singletons; the top ten hold under 3.5%. CDR1 and CDR2 (germline): SGHRS, YFSETQ. The CDR3 runs to 16 residues. V dropped 3 bases and J dropped 6; count of bases not matched to a gene: 11. This record belongs to a study of T cell responses to AZD1222 COVID-19 vaccine. Whole-study findings and limits: Regions 160-218 and 743-854 dominated among vaccine-associated CD4 TCRs spanning spike.

The sequenced sample was peripheral blood, obtained on day 0 of AZD1222 vaccination. The chain carries TRBV5-1 and TRBJ1-2, with 10 bases that match TRBD1. The source of this sequence is an adult in good health. CDR3 in amino acids: CASSYLRDRGSHGYTF. The DNA for the CDR3 is TGCGCCAGCAGCTACCTCCGGGACAGGGGTTCTCATGGCTACACCTTC.